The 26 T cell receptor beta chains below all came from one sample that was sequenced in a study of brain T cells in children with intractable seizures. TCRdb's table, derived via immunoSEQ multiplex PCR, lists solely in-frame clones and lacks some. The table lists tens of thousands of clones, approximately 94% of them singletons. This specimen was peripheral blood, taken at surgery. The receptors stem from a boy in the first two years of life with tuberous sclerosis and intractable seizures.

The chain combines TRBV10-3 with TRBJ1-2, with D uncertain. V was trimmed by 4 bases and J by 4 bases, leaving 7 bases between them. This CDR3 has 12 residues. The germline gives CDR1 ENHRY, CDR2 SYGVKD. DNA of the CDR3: TGTGCCATCAGTGGACGCCCCTATGGCTACACCTTC. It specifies CAISGRPYGYTF.

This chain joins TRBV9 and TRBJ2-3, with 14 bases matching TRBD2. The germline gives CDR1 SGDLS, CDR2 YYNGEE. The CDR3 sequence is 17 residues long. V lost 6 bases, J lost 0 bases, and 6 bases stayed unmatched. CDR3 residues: CASNETSGGASTDTQYF. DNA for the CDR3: TGTGCCAGCAACGAGACTAGCGGGGGGGCTAGCACAGATACGCAGTATTTT.

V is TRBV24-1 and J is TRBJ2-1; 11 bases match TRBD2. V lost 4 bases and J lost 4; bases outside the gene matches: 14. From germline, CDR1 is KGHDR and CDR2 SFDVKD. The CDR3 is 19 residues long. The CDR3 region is CATSDTPGTSGGAYNEQFF. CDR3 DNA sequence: TGTGCCACCAGTGACACCCCCGGGACTAGCGGAGGAGCTTACAATGAGCAGTTCTTC.

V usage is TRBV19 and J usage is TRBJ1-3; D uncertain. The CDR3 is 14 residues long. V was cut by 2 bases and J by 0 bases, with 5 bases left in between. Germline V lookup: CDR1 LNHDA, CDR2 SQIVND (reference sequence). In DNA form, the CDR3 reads TGTGCCAGTAGTATACAGAGCTCTGGAAACACCATATATTTT. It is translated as CASSIQSSGNTIYF.

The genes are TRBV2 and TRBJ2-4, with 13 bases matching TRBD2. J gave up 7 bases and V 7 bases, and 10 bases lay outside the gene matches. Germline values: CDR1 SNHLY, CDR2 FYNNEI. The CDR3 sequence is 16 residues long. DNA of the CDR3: TGTGCCAGCACGGGAGGACTAGCGGGAGTTAGTAACATTCAGTACTTC. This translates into CASTGGLAGVSNIQYF. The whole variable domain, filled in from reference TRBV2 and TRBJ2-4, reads EPEVTQTPSHQVTQMGQEVILRCVPISNHLYFYWYRQILGQKVEFLVSFYNNEISEKSEIFDDQFSVERPDGSNFTLKIRSTKLEDSAMYFCASTGGLAGVSNIQYFGAGTRLSVL.

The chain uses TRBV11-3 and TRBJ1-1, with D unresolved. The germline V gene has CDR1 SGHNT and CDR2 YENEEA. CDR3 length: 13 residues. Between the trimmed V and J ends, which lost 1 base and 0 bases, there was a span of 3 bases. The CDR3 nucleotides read TGTGCCAGCAGCTTAGCGGTGAACACTGAAGCTTTCTTT. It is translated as CASSLAVNTEAFF.

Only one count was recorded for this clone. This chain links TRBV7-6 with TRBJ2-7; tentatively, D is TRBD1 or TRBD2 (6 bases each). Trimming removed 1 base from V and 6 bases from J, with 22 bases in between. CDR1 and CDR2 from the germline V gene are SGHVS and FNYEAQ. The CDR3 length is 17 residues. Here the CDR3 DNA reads TGTGCCAGCAGCTTAGTCGGTCGGGGGCTCGGTTCCAGCGAGCAGTACTTC. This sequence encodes CASSLVGRGLGSSEQYF.

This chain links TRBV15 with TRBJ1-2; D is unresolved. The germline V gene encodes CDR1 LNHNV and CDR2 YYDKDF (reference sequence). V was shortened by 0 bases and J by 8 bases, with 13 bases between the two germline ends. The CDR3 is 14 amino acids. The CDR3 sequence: CATSRDSPTGGYTF. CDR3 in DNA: TGTGCCACCAGCAGAGATAGCCCCACGGGGGGCTACACCTTC.

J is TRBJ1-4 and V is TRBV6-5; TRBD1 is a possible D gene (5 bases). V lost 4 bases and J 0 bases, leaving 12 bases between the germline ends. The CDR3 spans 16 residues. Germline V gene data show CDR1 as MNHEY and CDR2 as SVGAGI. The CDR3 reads CASSSGGGATNEKLFF. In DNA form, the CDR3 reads TGTGCCAGCAGTTCGGGTGGGGGGGCAACTAATGAAAAACTGTTTTTT.

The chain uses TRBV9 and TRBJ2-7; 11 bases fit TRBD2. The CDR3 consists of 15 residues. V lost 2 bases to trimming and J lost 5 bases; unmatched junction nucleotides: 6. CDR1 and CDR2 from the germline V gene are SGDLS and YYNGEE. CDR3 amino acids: CASSVYSGGANEQYF. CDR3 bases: TGTGCCAGCAGCGTCTATAGCGGGGGGGCCAACGAGCAGTACTTC.

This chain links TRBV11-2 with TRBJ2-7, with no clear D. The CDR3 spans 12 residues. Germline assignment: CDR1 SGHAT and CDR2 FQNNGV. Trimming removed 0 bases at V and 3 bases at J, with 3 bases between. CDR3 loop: CASSLDFYEQYF. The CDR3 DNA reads TGTGCCAGCAGCTTAGATTTCTACGAGCAGTACTTC. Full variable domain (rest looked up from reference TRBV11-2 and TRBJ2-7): EAGVAQSPRYKIIEKRQSVAFWCNPISGHATLYWYQQILGQGPKLLIQFQNNGVVDDSQLPKDRFSAERLKGVDSTLKIQPAKLEDSAVYLCASSLDFYEQYFGPGTRLTVT.

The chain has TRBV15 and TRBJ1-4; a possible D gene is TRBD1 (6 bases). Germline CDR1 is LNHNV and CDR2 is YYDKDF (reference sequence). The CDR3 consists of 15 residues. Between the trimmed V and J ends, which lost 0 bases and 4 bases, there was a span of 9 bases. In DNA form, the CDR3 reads TGTGCCACCAGCAGAGAGGGGGCCAATAATGAAAAACTGTTTTTT. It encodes CATSREGANNEKLFF.

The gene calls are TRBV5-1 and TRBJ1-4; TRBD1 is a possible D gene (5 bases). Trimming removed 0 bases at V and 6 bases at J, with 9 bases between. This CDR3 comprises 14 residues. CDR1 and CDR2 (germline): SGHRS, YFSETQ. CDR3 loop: CASSLAGRDEKLFF. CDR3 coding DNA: TGCGCCAGCAGCTTGGCCGGCAGGGATGAAAAACTGTTTTTT.

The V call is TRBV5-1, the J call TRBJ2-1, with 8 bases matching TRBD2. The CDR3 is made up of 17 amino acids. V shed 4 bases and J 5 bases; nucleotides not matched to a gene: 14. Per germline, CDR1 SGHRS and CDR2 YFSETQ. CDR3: CASSPVVLAGENNEQFF. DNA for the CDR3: TGCGCCAGCAGCCCGGTGGTCCTAGCGGGCGAAAACAATGAGCAGTTCTTC.

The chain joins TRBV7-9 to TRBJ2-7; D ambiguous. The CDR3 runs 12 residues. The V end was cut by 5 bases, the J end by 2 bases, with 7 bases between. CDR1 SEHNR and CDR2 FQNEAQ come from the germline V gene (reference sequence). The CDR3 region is CASSAQTYEQYF. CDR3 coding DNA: TGTGCCAGCAGCGCTCAAACCTACGAGCAGTACTTC. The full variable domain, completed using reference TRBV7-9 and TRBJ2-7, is DTGVSQNPRHKITKRGQNVTFRCDPISEHNRLYWYRQTLGQGPEFLTYFQNEAQLEKSRLLSDRFSAERPKGSFSTLEIQRTEQGDSAMYLCASSAQTYEQYFGPGTRLTVT.

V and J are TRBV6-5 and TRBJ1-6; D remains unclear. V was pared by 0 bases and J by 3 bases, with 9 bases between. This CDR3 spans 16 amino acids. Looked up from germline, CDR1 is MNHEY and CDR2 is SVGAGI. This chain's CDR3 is CASSYSGIGYNSPLHF. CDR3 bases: TGTGCCAGCAGTTACTCAGGGATTGGCTATAATTCACCCCTCCACTTT.

This CDR3 is CATSDSDRDPYGYTF. The CDR3 nucleotides read TGTGCCACCAGTGATTCGGACAGGGACCCTTATGGCTACACCTTC. The V call is TRBV24-1, the J call TRBJ1-2, with TRBD1 matching 8 bases. Germline CDR1 reads KGHDR; CDR2 reads SFDVKD. V trimming: 2 bases; J trimming: 5 bases; junction bases outside the gene matches: 6. This CDR3 spans 15 amino acids.

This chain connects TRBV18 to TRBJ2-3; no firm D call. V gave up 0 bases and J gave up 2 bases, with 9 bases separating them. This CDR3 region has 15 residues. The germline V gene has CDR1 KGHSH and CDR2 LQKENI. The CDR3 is CASSPPDKVTDTQYF. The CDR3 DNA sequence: TGTGCCAGCTCACCACCCGACAAAGTCACAGATACGCAGTATTTT.

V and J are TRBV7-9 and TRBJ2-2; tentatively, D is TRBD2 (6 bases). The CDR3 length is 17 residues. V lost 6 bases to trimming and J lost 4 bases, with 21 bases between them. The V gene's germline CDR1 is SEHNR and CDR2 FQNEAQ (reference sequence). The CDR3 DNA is TGTGCCAGCAGAGATCCCTCCGCGGGATGGGGCACCGGGGAGCTGTTTTTT. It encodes CASRDPSAGWGTGELFF.

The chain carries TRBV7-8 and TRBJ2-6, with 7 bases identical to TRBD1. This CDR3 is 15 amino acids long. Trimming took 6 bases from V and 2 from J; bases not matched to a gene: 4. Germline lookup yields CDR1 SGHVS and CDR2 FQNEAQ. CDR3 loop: CASSPRGPGANVLTF. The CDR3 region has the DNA TGTGCCAGCAGTCCTAGGGGGCCTGGGGCCAACGTCCTGACTTTC. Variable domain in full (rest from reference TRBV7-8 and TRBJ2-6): GAGVSQSPRYKVAKRGQDVALRCDPISGHVSLFWYQQALGQGPEFLTYFQNEAQLDKSGLPSDRFFAERPEGSVSTLKIQRTQQEDSAVYLCASSPRGPGANVLTFGAGSRLTVL.

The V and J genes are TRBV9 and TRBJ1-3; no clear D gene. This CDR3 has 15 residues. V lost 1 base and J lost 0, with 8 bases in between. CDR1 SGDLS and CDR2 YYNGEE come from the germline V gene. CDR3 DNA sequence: TGTGCCAGCAGCGTAACGCCAGTCTCTGGAAACACCATATATTTT. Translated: CASSVTPVSGNTIYF.

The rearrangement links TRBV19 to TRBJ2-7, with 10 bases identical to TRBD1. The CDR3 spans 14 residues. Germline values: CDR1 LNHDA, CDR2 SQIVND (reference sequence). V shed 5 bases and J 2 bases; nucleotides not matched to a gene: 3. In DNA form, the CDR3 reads TGTGCCAGTAGTGCCGGGACAGGGGCCTACGAGCAGTACTTC. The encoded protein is CASSAGTGAYEQYF.

The CDR3 loop is CASSPDPRSGNTIYF. As DNA, the CDR3 is TGCGCCAGCAGCCCTGACCCCCGCTCTGGAAACACCATATATTTT. The V gene is TRBV5-1, the J gene TRBJ1-3; no firm D call. Germline V lookup: CDR1 SGHRS, CDR2 YFSETQ. The CDR3 is made up of 15 amino acids. Between the trimmed V and J ends, which lost 4 bases and 0 bases, there was a span of 11 bases.

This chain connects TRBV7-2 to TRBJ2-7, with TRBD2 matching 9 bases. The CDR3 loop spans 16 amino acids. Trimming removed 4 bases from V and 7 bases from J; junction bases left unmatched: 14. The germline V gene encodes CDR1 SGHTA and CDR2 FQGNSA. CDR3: CASSSQRRRGGGEQYF. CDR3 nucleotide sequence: TGTGCCAGCAGCTCACAACGAAGGCGGGGGGGCGGTGAGCAGTACTTC.

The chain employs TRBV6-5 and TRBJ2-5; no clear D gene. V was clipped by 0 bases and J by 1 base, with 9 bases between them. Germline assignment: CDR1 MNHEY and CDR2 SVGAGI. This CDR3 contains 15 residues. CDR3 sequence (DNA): TGTGCCAGCAGTTACTCAGGCTCCATCCAAGAGACCCAGTACTTC. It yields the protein CASSYSGSIQETQYF.

The CDR3, as DNA: TGTGCCTGGAGTGTCGGACAGGGTTACGAGCAGTACTTC. This translates into CAWSVGQGYEQYF. The rearrangement joins TRBV30 to TRBJ2-7; TRBD1 matches at 8 bases. The germline CDR1 and CDR2 sequences are GTSNPN and SVGIG (reference sequence). The CDR3 extends over 13 amino acids. V shed 0 bases, J shed 4 bases, and the junction held 2 bases outside the gene matches.